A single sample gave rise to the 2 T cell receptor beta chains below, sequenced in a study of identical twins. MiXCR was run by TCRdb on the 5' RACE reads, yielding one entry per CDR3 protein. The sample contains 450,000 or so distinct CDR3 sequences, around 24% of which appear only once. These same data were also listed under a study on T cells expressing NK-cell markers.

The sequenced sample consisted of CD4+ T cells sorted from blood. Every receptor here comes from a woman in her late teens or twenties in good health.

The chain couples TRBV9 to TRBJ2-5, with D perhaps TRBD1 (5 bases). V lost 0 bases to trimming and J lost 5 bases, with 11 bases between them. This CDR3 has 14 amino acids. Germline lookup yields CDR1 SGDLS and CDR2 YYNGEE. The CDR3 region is CASSVEGLGETQYF. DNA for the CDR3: TGTGCCAGCAGCGTAGAGGGGTTGGGGGAGACCCAGTACTTC.

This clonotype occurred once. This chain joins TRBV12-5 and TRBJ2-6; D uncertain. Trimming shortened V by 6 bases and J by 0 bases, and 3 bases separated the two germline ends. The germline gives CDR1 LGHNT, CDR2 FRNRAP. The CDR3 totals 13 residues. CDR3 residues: CASGISGANVLTF. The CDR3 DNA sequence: TGTGCTAGTGGGATCTCTGGGGCCAACGTCCTGACTTTC.